Here is one T cell receptor (beta chain) with its context. CDR3 length equals 13 residues. V lost 5 bases, J lost 6 bases, and 13 bases lay in between. Germline CDR1 and CDR2: LGHDT and YNNKEL (reference sequence). TCRdb re-called the RT-PCR reads with MiXCR, one entry per CDR3 protein. The sample consists of about 680,000 distinct CDR3 sequences, more than 13% of them appearing once. The TCR originated in a female donor in good health, serving as a healthy control. The chain links TRBV3-1 to TRBJ1-1; no clear D gene. Sequenced sample: memory CD4+ T cells from blood. For the CDR3, the DNA is TGTGCCAGCAGCAATACGGGTATCGCTGAAGCTTTCTTT. Its translation is CASSNTGIAEAFF.